The 30 T cell receptor beta chains below come from one sample, sequenced in a study of blood T cells in healthy people across ages. A second PCR, run for roughly 7 to 11 cycles, used a sample-barcoded 5' primer plus a J-beta primer mix. One entry per CDR3 protein results from TCRdb running MiXCR on the 5' RACE reads. The table shows approximately 1.5 million distinct CDR3 sequences, with roughly a third occurring only once. The sequenced material came from blood. All receptors derive from a woman aged 25 to 45 in good health.

This chain links TRBV20-1 with TRBJ2-5; D is undetermined. Per the germline V gene, CDR1 is DFQATT and CDR2 is SNEGSKA (reference sequence). The CDR3 runs to 12 residues. Trimming removed 5 bases at V and 0 bases at J, with 7 bases between. As DNA, the CDR3 is TGCAGTGCTCCGACGAACCAAGAGACCCAGTACTTC. This sequence encodes CSAPTNQETQYF.

A note on this clonotype: This may be a read error: a much more frequent sequence differs by one nucleotide. The CDR3: CSAWHGTSTDTQYF. In DNA, the CDR3 is TGCAGTGCTTGGCACGGGACGAGCACAGATACGCAGTATTTT. The chain employs TRBV20-1 and TRBJ2-3, with D perhaps assigned TRBD1 or TRBD2 (5 bases each). CDR1 DFQATT and CDR2 SNEGSKA come from the germline V gene (reference sequence). CDR3 length equals 14 residues. The V gene lost 5 bases and the J gene lost 0 bases, with 12 bases spanning the gap.

Ten or more counts support this clonotype. J is TRBJ2-7 and V is TRBV29-1; D is unclear. Germline V CDR1 and CDR2: SQVTM, ANQGSEA. V lost 4 bases to trimming and J lost 4 bases, with 14 bases between them. The CDR3 consists of 13 residues. CDR3 amino acids: CSVGGKDLYEQYF. CDR3 DNA: TGCAGCGTTGGGGGAAAGGATCTATACGAGCAGTACTTC.

As concerns this clonotype: At one boundary the junction diverges from the germline segment, which might be a read error. The chain employs TRBV4-1 and TRBJ2-6, with D hard to call. The germline CDR1 and CDR2 sequences are MGHRA and YSYEKL. The CDR3 has 16 amino acids. The DNA for the CDR3 is TGCGCCGGCAGCCAAGTTCACTTCTCTGGGGCCAACGTCCTGACTTTC. Translation gives CAGSQVHFSGANVLTF.

V usage is TRBV6-2 or TRBV6-3 and J usage is TRBJ2-7; D is unresolved. Trimming shortened V by 2 bases and J by 2 bases, and 7 bases separated the two germline ends. Germline V gene data show CDR1 as MNHEY and CDR2 as SVGEGT. The CDR3 sequence is 13 residues long. This CDR3 reads CASSYNEPYEQYF. The CDR3 DNA is TGTGCCAGCAGTTACAATGAACCCTACGAGCAGTACTTC.

This clonotype was detected only a few times. This rearrangement joins TRBV7-9 to TRBJ2-5; D is undetermined. This CDR3 contains 16 residues. V lost 1 base to trimming and J lost 0 bases, with 12 bases between them. The V gene's germline CDR1 is SEHNR and CDR2 FQNEAQ (reference sequence). CDR3 coding DNA: TGTGCCAGCAGCTTAGAACTCACCCCGTACCAAGAGACCCAGTACTTC. Its protein product is CASSLELTPYQETQYF.

This rearrangement joins TRBV28 to TRBJ1-1; D possibly corresponds to TRBD1 (6 bases). CDR3 length: 14 residues. V was pared by 4 bases and J by 7 bases, with 16 bases between. The germline CDR1 and CDR2 sequences are MDHEN and SYDVKM. CDR3 amino acids: CASSSGQGFNEAFF. CDR3 coding DNA: TGTGCCAGCAGTTCAGGGCAGGGGTTTAATGAAGCTTTCTTT.

This chain uses TRBV29-1 with TRBJ2-1, with D possibly TRBD2 on 5 matching bases. Germline CDR1 reads SQVTM; CDR2 reads ANQGSEA. V lost 2 bases, J lost 6 bases, and 14 bases lay in between. This CDR3 is built from 14 residues. The CDR3 reads CSVEKRNLGNEQFF. The CDR3 DNA reads as TGCAGCGTTGAAAAGCGGAACTTGGGCAATGAGCAGTTCTTC.

This chain joins TRBV28 and TRBJ2-7, with TRBD2 matching over 7 bases. The V segment lost 6 bases and the J segment 2 bases; nucleotides outside the gene matches: 10. Germline loops: CDR1 MDHEN, CDR2 SYDVKM. The CDR3 has 15 amino acids. The CDR3 here is CASSDPLGGTYEQYF. The CDR3 DNA follows: TGTGCCAGCAGCGACCCCTTGGGGGGGACCTACGAGCAGTACTTC.

This clonotype was counted between two and nine times. V is TRBV19 and J is TRBJ2-7; maybe TRBD2 (5 bases). The CDR3 has 14 amino acids. V gave up 2 bases and J gave up 3 bases, with 11 bases separating them. Germline V lookup: CDR1 LNHDA, CDR2 SQIVND (reference sequence). CDR3 amino acids: CASSIREMGYEQYF. Written as DNA, the CDR3 is TGTGCCAGTAGTATAAGGGAGATGGGCTACGAGCAGTACTTC.

Details on this clonotype: This may be a read error, as it is one base from a much larger clone. The genes are TRBV7-6 and TRBJ2-3; TRBD1 aligns across 10 bases. CDR3 length: 16 residues. The germline gives CDR1 SGHVS, CDR2 FNYEAQ. CDR3 nucleotide sequence: TGTGCCAGCAGCTCGCTCGGGACAGGGGACGAGGATACGCAGTGTTTT. This encodes CASSSLGTGDEDTQCF.

The CDR3 nucleotides read TGCGCCAGCAGCCAAAGACCTGAGGGGGAAGCTTTCTTT. Amino acid sequence: CASSQRPEGEAFF. The chain recombines TRBV4-1 with TRBJ1-1; perhaps TRBD1 as D (5 bases). Germline CDR1 MGHRA, CDR2 YSYEKL. The CDR3 consists of 13 residues. V was shortened by 2 bases and J by 8 bases, with 12 bases between the two germline ends.

In its sample, this clonotype was seen a few times. The rearrangement joins TRBV5-1 to TRBJ2-7; a weak D match, TRBD2 (5 bases). The germline V gene has CDR1 SGHRS and CDR2 YFSETQ. V was shortened by 2 bases and J by 2 bases, with 14 bases between the two germline ends. There are 15 residues in the CDR3. CDR3 amino acids: CASSFSGMVAYEQYF. The CDR3 region has the DNA TGCGCCAGCAGCTTCTCGGGGATGGTAGCCTACGAGCAGTACTTC.

The chain uses TRBV5-6 and TRBJ2-7; D remains ambiguous. CDR1 and CDR2 from the germline V gene are SGHDT and YYEEEE. The V gene lost 3 bases and the J gene lost 10 bases, with 17 bases spanning the gap. The CDR3 runs 13 residues. The CDR3, as DNA: TGTGCCAGCAGCTCTGACCTAAAAGGAGACCAGTACTTC. Amino acid sequence: CASSSDLKGDQYF.

V usage is TRBV7-8 and J usage is TRBJ2-1, with D possibly TRBD2 on 6 matching bases. This CDR3 has 20 amino acids. The germline gives CDR1 SGHVS, CDR2 FQNEAQ. The ends were cut back, 2 bases at V and 5 bases at J, with 28 bases in the middle. CDR3 sequence (DNA): TGTGCCAGCAGCTTATTCAGCCCTGGTAGTATGGGGACTGGTGACAATGAGCAGTTCTTC. Its translation: CASSLFSPGSMGTGDNEQFF.

This clonotype was picked up a small number of times. J is TRBJ1-5 and V is TRBV10-3; D unresolved. Per germline, CDR1 ENHRY and CDR2 SYGVKD. V dropped 3 bases and J dropped 0 bases, with 9 bases sitting between them. The CDR3 has 15 amino acids. CDR3 sequence reads: CAISDGRNSNQPQHF. The DNA for the CDR3 is TGTGCCATCAGTGATGGACGGAATAGCAATCAGCCCCAGCATTTT.

The J gene is TRBJ1-5, the V gene TRBV10-2, with TRBD1 as a possible D gene (5 bases). The V gene lost 3 bases and the J gene lost 5 bases, with 14 bases spanning the gap. Germline CDR1 WSHSY, CDR2 SAAADI. CDR3 length equals 15 residues. The CDR3 here is CASSEPTGIYQPQHF. In DNA, the CDR3 is TGCGCCAGCAGTGAACCCACAGGCATATATCAGCCCCAGCATTTT.

The rearrangement links TRBV7-8 to TRBJ2-7; TRBD1 agrees at 8 bases. The CDR3 is made up of 13 amino acids. V lost 5 bases to trimming and J lost 5 bases; unmatched junction nucleotides: 5. Germline CDR1 reads SGHVS; CDR2 reads FQNEAQ. CDR3 in DNA: TGTGCCAGCAGCATGGACAGGGACCACGAGCAGTACTTC. It yields the protein CASSMDRDHEQYF. Full variable domain (outside the CDR3, taken from reference TRBV7-8 and TRBJ2-7): GAGVSQSPRYKVAKRGQDVALRCDPISGHVSLFWYQQALGQGPEFLTYFQNEAQLDKSGLPSDRFFAERPEGSVSTLKIQRTQQEDSAVYLCASSMDRDHEQYFGPGTRLTVT.

CDR3 amino acids: CASSFRTDTEAFF. The CDR3, as DNA: TGTGCCAGCAGTTTCAGGACCGACACTGAAGCTTTCTTT. The rearrangement joins TRBV27 to TRBJ1-1; D unclear. Per germline, CDR1 MNHEY and CDR2 SMNVEV (reference sequence). The CDR3 sequence is 13 residues long. With 3 bases removed from V and 3 bases from J, the gap between germline ends came to 8 bases.

This chain links TRBV28 with TRBJ2-7; tentatively, D is TRBD1 (6 bases). Per the germline V gene, CDR1 is MDHEN and CDR2 is SYDVKM. Trimming removed 4 bases from V and 2 bases from J, with 12 bases in between. The CDR3 sequence is 14 residues long. CDR3 DNA sequence: TGTGCCAGCAGTTCCCTGACAGGTCCCTACGAGCAGTACTTC. Translated, it gives CASSSLTGPYEQYF.

This sequence joins TRBV10-1 and TRBJ2-4, with D possibly matching TRBD2 (5 bases). The end of the DNA aligns better with TRBJ2-5, so the J call may be wrong. The CDR3 is 17 residues long. Per germline, CDR1 WNHNN and CDR2 SYGVQD (reference sequence). The CDR3 reads CASSDAGTETLGETQYF. The CDR3 region has the DNA TGCGCCAGCAGTGATGCGGGTACCGAAACTCTCGGAGAGACCCAGTACTTC.

The table lists this clonotype with a few counts. As DNA, the CDR3 is TGCAGCGTTTTTGGGACAGACGTTACAGATACGCAGTATTTT. Protein sequence: CSVFGTDVTDTQYF. This chain links TRBV29-1 with TRBJ2-3; 7 nucleotides line up with TRBD1. The length of the CDR3 is 14 residues. Germline CDR1 SQVTM, CDR2 ANQGSEA. The trim removed 5 bases at V and 3 bases at J, leaving 8 bases unmatched.

The CDR3 reads CASKGGPGVDEQYF. DNA for the CDR3: TGTGCCAGCAAGGGAGGGCCCGGAGTCGACGAGCAGTACTTC. The chain has TRBV7-9 and TRBJ2-7, with 7 positions matching TRBD2. The CDR3 extends over 14 amino acids. Germline V gene data show CDR1 as SEHNR and CDR2 as FQNEAQ (reference sequence). The V gene end was trimmed by 7 bases and the J gene end by 5 bases; junction bases not matched to a gene: 11.

This clonotype was counted a few times. The chain uses TRBV2 and TRBJ2-4, with 9 bases that match TRBD1. This CDR3 has 14 residues. Germline V CDR1 and CDR2: SNHLY, FYNNEI. V was clipped by 4 bases and J by 6 bases; unmatched bases: 4. As DNA, the CDR3 is TGTGCCAGCAGTGGGACAGGGGCTCCAAACATTCAGTACTTC. Protein product: CASSGTGAPNIQYF.

The rearrangement links TRBV20-1 to TRBJ2-7; the D gene is possibly TRBD2 (6 bases). V shed 0 bases and J shed 4 bases, with 16 bases lying between them. This CDR3 has 15 residues. Looked up from germline, CDR1 is DFQATT and CDR2 is SNEGSKA (reference sequence). Written as DNA, the CDR3 is TGCAGTGCTAGAGACCCACTCGAAGGAGGGTACGAGCAGTACTTC. Residues: CSARDPLEGGYEQYF.

This clonotype appeared many times. This chain connects TRBV3-1 to TRBJ2-1, with D possibly being TRBD1 (6 bases). The germline CDR1 and CDR2 sequences are LGHDT and YNNKEL (reference sequence). This CDR3 contains 15 residues. The V gene lost 1 base and the J gene lost 7 bases, with 14 bases spanning the gap. CDR3 in amino acids: CASSQGQGKRNEQFF. The CDR3 DNA sequence: TGTGCCAGCAGCCAAGGGCAGGGGAAGAGGAATGAGCAGTTCTTC.

The chain joins TRBV4-1 to TRBJ2-1; the D gene could be TRBD1 or TRBD2 (6 bases each). This CDR3 is built from 18 residues. The germline CDR1 and CDR2 sequences are MGHRA and YSYEKL. V was trimmed by 3 bases and J by 2 bases, leaving 20 bases between them. In nucleotides, the CDR3 is TGCGCCAGCAGCCAGTTTTTCGGGGGCTGGTCGACCTACAATGAGCAGTTCTTC. Translated, it gives CASSQFFGGWSTYNEQFF.

The V and J genes are TRBV9 and TRBJ2-5, with TRBD2 identical over 7 bases. The germline CDR1 and CDR2 sequences are SGDLS and YYNGEE. Trimming took 2 bases from V and 5 from J; bases not matched to a gene: 3. The length of the CDR3 is 13 residues. This chain's CDR3 is CASSVGGSETQYF. CDR3 DNA: TGTGCCAGCAGCGTGGGGGGGAGCGAGACCCAGTACTTC.

This clonotype has ten or more counts. The V call is TRBV12-3 or TRBV12-4, the J call TRBJ1-2; tentatively, D is TRBD1 (6 bases). The V and J ends lost 6 bases and 6 bases respectively, with 14 bases between them. CDR3 size: 13 residues. CDR3 sequence (DNA): TGTGCCAGCAGCCCCTCAGGGGCGGATGGCTACACCTTC. Translation gives CASSPSGADGYTF.

The J gene is TRBJ2-7, the V gene TRBV10-1; D is perhaps TRBD2 (6 bases). Germline lookup yields CDR1 WNHNN and CDR2 SYGVQD (reference sequence). This CDR3 spans 14 amino acids. In DNA, the CDR3 is TGCCTCAGCGAAGGGACTGGCGGAGTCTACGAGCAGTACTTC. It is translated as CLSEGTGGVYEQYF.